A single sample is the source of the 29 T cell receptor beta chains below, sequenced in a study of shared clonotypes between healthy human individuals. The protocol was immunoSEQ multiplex PCR, while the TCRdb copy is restricted to in-frame clones and leaves out a portion. This sample yields under 750,000 clones, of which roughly 72% are seen a single time; under 2% belongs to the top ten. Input material: memory CD4+ T cells sorted from blood. The subset is: CD45RA-negative fraction. The source of these receptors is a woman aged 25 to 39 in good health.

The chain employs TRBV18 and TRBJ2-3; D is undetermined. Trimming stripped 4 bases from V and 5 bases from J, with 7 bases between. The V gene's germline CDR1 is KGHSH and CDR2 LQKENI. The CDR3 sequence is 12 residues long. DNA of the CDR3: TGTGCCAGCTCACTGACCCTAGATACGCAGTATTTT. It translates to CASSLTLDTQYF.

This sequence joins TRBV5-4 and TRBJ2-3; 15 bases agree with TRBD2. Germline V CDR1 and CDR2: SGHNT, YYREEE (reference sequence). With 3 bases clipped from V and 5 bases from J, the junction kept 7 bases outside the gene matches. CDR3 size: 17 residues. The CDR3 nucleotides are TGTGCCAGCAGCTCAGAGGGACTAGCGGGAGGAAGAGATACGCAGTATTTT. This codes for CASSSEGLAGGRDTQYF.

This chain connects TRBV9 to TRBJ1-5; D remains ambiguous. Per germline, CDR1 SGDLS and CDR2 YYNGEE. The CDR3 has 14 residues. Trimming took 0 bases from V and 7 from J, leaving 11 bases between them. DNA of the CDR3: TGTGCCAGCAGCGTAGGAGGGTTTACCCAGCCCCAGCATTTT. It specifies CASSVGGFTQPQHF.

This clone was counted a few times. The rearrangement links TRBV4-2 to TRBJ1-2, with D possibly matching TRBD1 (5 bases). The CDR3 sequence is 14 residues long. V was clipped by 0 bases and J by 5 bases, with 10 bases between them. Germline CDR1 LGHNA, CDR2 YNFKEQ. CDR3 in amino acids: CASSQDKRQYGYTF. CDR3 in DNA: TGTGCCAGCAGCCAAGATAAGCGACAGTATGGCTACACCTTC.

This sequence joins TRBV9 and TRBJ2-3; 7 bases line up with TRBD2. The J segment lost 0 bases and the V segment lost 1 base, leaving 5 bases of the junction unmatched. The CDR3 has 16 amino acids. The germline gives CDR1 SGDLS, CDR2 YYNGEE. The CDR3 here is CASSVRSAGSTDTQYF. CDR3 sequence (DNA): TGTGCCAGCAGCGTACGGTCAGCGGGAAGCACAGATACGCAGTATTTT.

This chain connects TRBV19 to TRBJ2-3; perhaps TRBD1 as D (6 bases). The CDR3 sequence is 13 residues long. Germline loops: CDR1 LNHDA, CDR2 SQIVND (reference sequence). V lost 4 bases to trimming and J lost 5 bases, with 10 bases between them. CDR3 bases: TGTGCCAGTAGTACCCTACAGGGAGATACGCAGTATTTT. Encoded protein: CASSTLQGDTQYF.

This rearrangement joins TRBV11-2 to TRBJ1-3; D uncertain. Trimming left V 6 bases short and J 0 bases short, with 18 bases between. Germline-derived CDR1 and CDR2 are SGHAT and FQNNGV. The CDR3 consists of 17 residues. CDR3 residues: CASRPVRQLISGNTIYF. Here the CDR3 DNA reads TGTGCCAGCAGGCCTGTTAGGCAGTTGATCTCTGGAAACACCATATATTTT.

The chain links TRBV4-1 to TRBJ1-1; D is unclear. Trimming took off 1 base at V and 10 bases at J, with 10 bases between the two ends. This CDR3 contains 12 residues. The V gene's germline CDR1 is MGHRA and CDR2 YSYEKL. The DNA of the CDR3 is TGCGCCAGCAGCCAAGTAGCAGGCCCAGCTTTCTTT. This encodes CASSQVAGPAFF.

The V gene is TRBV4-2, the J gene TRBJ1-6, with D possibly being TRBD1 (5 bases). From germline, CDR1 is LGHNA and CDR2 YNFKEQ. The CDR3 loop spans 13 amino acids. The V and J ends lost 4 bases and 18 bases respectively, with 19 bases between them. The CDR3: CASSPGMTDSPHF. CDR3 bases: TGTGCCAGCAGCCCAGGGATGACCGACAGTCCCCACTTT.

This clone was observed at least ten times. This sequence joins TRBV5-1 and TRBJ1-2; the match to TRBD1 covers 7 bases. Looked up from germline, CDR1 is SGHRS and CDR2 is YFSETQ. The length of the CDR3 is 14 residues. V dropped 6 bases and J dropped 0; count of bases not matched to a gene: 5. CDR3 DNA sequence: TGCGCCAGCACCCCAGGGGGGACTAACTATGGCTACACCTTC. Protein product: CASTPGGTNYGYTF.

This chain uses TRBV2 with TRBJ1-2; possible D gene TRBD1, 6 bases. The V end lost 6 bases, the J end lost 0 bases, and 11 bases lay between the germline ends. In germline, CDR1 is SNHLY, CDR2 FYNNEI. The CDR3 has 14 residues. The CDR3 protein is CASRGQGTNYGYTF. The CDR3 nucleotides read TGTGCCAGCAGGGGACAAGGAACTAACTATGGCTACACCTTC.

J is TRBJ2-1 and V is TRBV7-8, with a possible D match to TRBD2 (5 bases). CDR1 and CDR2 (germline): SGHVS, FQNEAQ. The CDR3 runs 16 residues. The ends were cut back, 5 bases at V and 6 bases at J, with 20 bases in the middle. The CDR3 sequence is CASSHVTGFVGNEQFF. CDR3 nucleotides: TGTGCCAGCAGCCACGTAACGGGGTTTGTAGGCAATGAGCAGTTCTTC. The full variable domain, rest sourced from reference TRBV7-8 and TRBJ2-1, is GAGVSQSPRYKVAKRGQDVALRCDPISGHVSLFWYQQALGQGPEFLTYFQNEAQLDKSGLPSDRFFAERPEGSVSTLKIQRTQQEDSAVYLCASSHVTGFVGNEQFFGPGTRLTVL.

This clone was seen more than once but under ten times. Other DNA sequences in the same sample also yield this CDR3. The rearrangement links TRBV2 to TRBJ2-7; TRBD2 agrees at 9 bases. The trim removed 4 bases at V and 0 bases at J, leaving 7 bases unmatched. The CDR3 spans 16 residues. Germline V gene data show CDR1 as SNHLY and CDR2 as FYNNEI. As DNA, the CDR3 is TGTGCCAGCAGTGGGACCGGGACTAGCATCTCCTACGAGCAGTACTTC. It translates to CASSGTGTSISYEQYF.

This clone has only a few counts. This chain connects TRBV19 to TRBJ2-5, with TRBD1 matching 9 bases. With V trimmed by 4 bases and J by 2 bases, 2 bases remained unmatched. This CDR3 is built from 14 residues. The germline gives CDR1 LNHDA, CDR2 SQIVND (reference sequence). CDR3 amino acids: CASSRTGVQETQYF. The CDR3 nucleotides are TGTGCCAGTAGTAGGACAGGGGTGCAAGAGACCCAGTACTTC.

The chain is built from TRBV2 and TRBJ2-3; a possible D gene is TRBD1 (5 bases). The V end lost 3 bases, the J end lost 1 base, and 17 bases lay between the germline ends. The germline V gene has CDR1 SNHLY and CDR2 FYNNEI. The CDR3 contains 17 residues. The CDR3 is CASSDPLRQGGTDTQYF. In DNA form, the CDR3 reads TGTGCCAGCAGTGACCCCCTCCGGCAGGGTGGCACAGATACGCAGTATTTT. The whole variable domain, remainder taken from reference TRBV2 and TRBJ2-3, is EPEVTQTPSHQVTQMGQEVILRCVPISNHLYFYWYRQILGQKVEFLVSFYNNEISEKSEIFDDQFSVERPDGSNFTLKIRSTKLEDSAMYFCASSDPLRQGGTDTQYFGPGTRLTVL.

This clone showed up just a few times. V and J are TRBV18 and TRBJ1-1; TRBD1 might be the D (6 bases). The CDR3 has 13 residues. The V end lost 2 bases, the J end lost 4 bases, and 8 bases lay between the germline ends. Germline V CDR1 and CDR2: KGHSH, LQKENI. CDR3 amino acids: CASSPGGRTEAFF. In DNA, the CDR3 is TGTGCCAGCTCACCAGGGGGCCGCACTGAAGCTTTCTTT.

The chain recombines TRBV6-5 with TRBJ2-7, with D unclear. Per germline, CDR1 MNHEY and CDR2 SVGAGI. V lost 0 bases and J lost 6, with 15 bases in between. This CDR3 has 15 amino acids. Here the CDR3 DNA reads TGTGCCAGCAGTTACTCGACGGGTAGTGTTTCCGAGCAGTACTTC. It is translated as CASSYSTGSVSEQYF.

The rearrangement uses TRBV7-2 and TRBJ2-1; 11 nucleotides agree with TRBD2. The CDR3 contains 17 residues. The germline V gene encodes CDR1 SGHTA and CDR2 FQGNSA. Germline trimming cut 2 bases from V and 4 bases from J; bases unmatched to any gene: 7. The CDR3 DNA reads as TGTGCCAGCAGCTTATCGGGTAGCGGGAGGGCTTACAATGAGCAGTTCTTC. This sequence encodes CASSLSGSGRAYNEQFF.

The V call is TRBV28, the J call TRBJ1-1; 9 positions agree with TRBD1. The CDR3 has 13 residues. The germline V gene encodes CDR1 MDHEN and CDR2 SYDVKM. Trimming took 3 bases from V and 11 from J; bases not matched to a gene: 7. The CDR3 sequence: CASSFNRGPNAFF. The CDR3 coding sequence is TGTGCCAGCAGTTTTAACAGGGGGCCAAATGCTTTCTTT.

J is TRBJ2-7 and V is TRBV27; weak D call: TRBD1 (6 bases). The germline V gene has CDR1 MNHEY and CDR2 SMNVEV (reference sequence). This CDR3 contains 13 residues. V lost 3 bases and J 5 bases, leaving 11 bases between the germline ends. The chain's CDR3 is CASSFTYRDEQYF. CDR3 nucleotides: TGTGCCAGCAGTTTTACCTACAGGGACGAGCAGTACTTC.

This chain connects TRBV7-2 to TRBJ2-3; unclear D gene. V lost 5 bases and J lost 6, with 18 bases in between. The CDR3 length is 15 residues. The germline CDR1 and CDR2 sequences are SGHTA and FQGNSA. CDR3 protein: CASSVTVLTSDTQYF. The CDR3 DNA is TGTGCCAGCAGCGTTACGGTCTTAACCTCCGATACGCAGTATTTT.

The chain recombines TRBV28 with TRBJ2-1, with D possibly being TRBD2 (6 bases). This CDR3 spans 19 amino acids. Germline-derived CDR1 and CDR2 are MDHEN and SYDVKM. Trimming left V 1 base short and J 0 bases short, with 19 bases between. In nucleotides, the CDR3 is TGTGCCAGCAGTTTATTCGGGCTAGCGAGTAACAGCTCCTACAATGAGCAGTTCTTC. Protein sequence: CASSLFGLASNSSYNEQFF.

The genes are TRBV7-9 and TRBJ1-2; the D is unclear. There are 11 residues in the CDR3. Trimming removed 6 bases at V and 6 bases at J, with 8 bases between. Germline loops: CDR1 SEHNR, CDR2 FQNEAQ (reference sequence). This CDR3 reads CASSSAHGYTF. CDR3 coding DNA: TGTGCCAGCAGTTCAGCTCATGGCTACACCTTC.

The V call is TRBV2, the J call TRBJ1-1, with no clear D. The CDR3 contains 12 residues. Per germline, CDR1 SNHLY and CDR2 FYNNEI. Between the trimmed V and J ends, which lost 4 bases and 4 bases, there was a span of 7 bases. CDR3 amino acids: CASSGVATEAFF. The CDR3 DNA is TGTGCCAGCAGTGGCGTGGCCACTGAAGCTTTCTTT.

This clone was found a few times. J is TRBJ1-2 and V is TRBV6-6; possible D gene TRBD1, 5 bases. The CDR3 length is 14 residues. CDR1 is MNHNY, CDR2 SVGAGI, per germline (reference sequence). The V and J ends lost 7 bases and 2 bases respectively, with 14 bases between them. The CDR3 loop is CASTMARGNYGYTF. CDR3 DNA: TGTGCCAGCACTATGGCCCGGGGGAACTATGGCTACACCTTC.

This chain links TRBV27 with TRBJ2-2; 11 nucleotides agree with TRBD2. Germline V gene data show CDR1 as MNHEY and CDR2 as SMNVEV (reference sequence). The V and J ends lost 4 bases and 2 bases, in that order; junction bases with no gene match: 6. The CDR3 covers 17 residues. Here the CDR3 DNA reads TGTGCCAGCAGTTCTGTGCTAGCGGGAGGCAACACCGGGGAGCTGTTTTTT. It translates to CASSSVLAGGNTGELFF.

The chain employs TRBV7-9 and TRBJ1-1; tentatively, D is TRBD1 (6 bases). Trimming stripped 7 bases from V and 0 bases from J, with 21 bases between. Germline V gene data show CDR1 as SEHNR and CDR2 as FQNEAQ (reference sequence). The CDR3 length is 17 residues. The CDR3 region has the DNA TGTGCCAGCACCTCTAGGGGGTTTTTGTTAATGAACACTGAAGCTTTCTTT. This codes for CASTSRGFLLMNTEAFF. Variable domain in full (rest from reference TRBV7-9 and TRBJ1-1): DTGVSQNPRHKITKRGQNVTFRCDPISEHNRLYWYRQTLGQGPEFLTYFQNEAQLEKSRLLSDRFSAERPKGSFSTLEIQRTEQGDSAMYLCASTSRGFLLMNTEAFFGQGTRLTVV.

The CDR3 sequence is CASSLLALAGVNEQFF. The CDR3 DNA follows: TGTGCCAGCAGCTTATTAGCGCTAGCGGGAGTCAATGAGCAGTTCTTC. The rearrangement joins TRBV7-2 to TRBJ2-1; TRBD2 agrees at 10 bases. The CDR3 totals 16 residues. The V segment lost 2 bases and the J segment 6 bases; nucleotides outside the gene matches: 7. The V gene's germline CDR1 is SGHTA and CDR2 FQGNSA. The whole variable domain, remainder taken from reference TRBV7-2 and TRBJ2-1, is GAGVSQSPSNKVTEKGKDVELRCDPISGHTALYWYRQSLGQGLEFLIYFQGNSAPDKSGLPSDRFSAERTGGSVSTLTIQRTQQEDSAVYLCASSLLALAGVNEQFFGPGTRLTVL.

This rearrangement joins TRBV29-1 to TRBJ2-1, with D possibly being TRBD1 (5 bases). This CDR3 is 14 amino acids long. The germline gives CDR1 SQVTM, CDR2 ANQGSEA. The ends were cut back, 2 bases at V and 12 bases at J, with 20 bases in the middle. The CDR3 coding sequence is TGCAGCGTTGAACCCCCCGGGCAAGGGGCCGGGCAGTTCTTC. Protein product: CSVEPPGQGAGQFF.